The source of this TCR beta chain is a study of OX40 agonist ivuxolimab in advanced cancers. Overall study context: Past anti-PD-1, anti-PD-L1 or anti-CTLA-4 therapy was accepted, and 40% had received some.

This clone was seen more than once but under ten times. Method: immunoSEQ multiplex PCR; TCRdb's copy keeps in-frame clones and lacks some. The sample lists 55,000 to 80,000 clones, about 89% occurring once. At cycle 4 day 1, cycle 7 day 1, and baseline, blood was sampled. The sequenced sample was CD4+ or CD8+ T cells sorted from blood, obtained in a trial of the OX40 agonist ivuxolimab. The TCR originated in an adult with an advanced solid tumor such as melanoma, head and neck, liver or kidney cancer.

The CDR3 DNA reads TGTGCCAGCAGCGGGTGGACAGGGTTGTCAAGCTCACCCCTCCACTTT. This gives the protein CASSGWTGLSSSPLHF. V gene TRBV7-2 combines with J gene TRBJ1-6; 8 bases are a match to TRBD1. The CDR3 is 16 amino acids. Germline V gene lookup returns CDR1 SGHTA and CDR2 FQGNSA. Losses at the gene ends were 5 bases for V and 10 bases for J; bases not matched to a gene: 13. Looking up the rest from reference TRBV7-2 and TRBJ1-6 gives the full variable domain: GAGVSQSPSNKVTEKGKDVELRCDPISGHTALYWYRQSLGQGLEFLIYFQGNSAPDKSGLPSDRFSAERTGGSVSTLTIQRTQQEDSAVYLCASSGWTGLSSSPLHFGNGTRLTVT.